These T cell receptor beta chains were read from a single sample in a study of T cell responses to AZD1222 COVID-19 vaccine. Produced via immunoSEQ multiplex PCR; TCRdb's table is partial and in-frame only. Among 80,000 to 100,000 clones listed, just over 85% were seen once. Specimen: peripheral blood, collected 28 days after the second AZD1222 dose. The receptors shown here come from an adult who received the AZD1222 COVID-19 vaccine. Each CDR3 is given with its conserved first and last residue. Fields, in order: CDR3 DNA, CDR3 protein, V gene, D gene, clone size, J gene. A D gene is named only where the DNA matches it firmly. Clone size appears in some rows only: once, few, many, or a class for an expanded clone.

cdr3_nt: TGTGCCAGCAGTGGGGGCTCTGGAAACACCATATATTTT; cdr3_aa: CASSGGSGNTIYF; v_call: TRBV28; d_call: -; clone_size: -; j_call: TRBJ1-3
cdr3_nt: TGTGCCAGCAGTTCCCCGAACACAGATACGCAGTATTTT; cdr3_aa: CASSSPNTDTQYF; v_call: TRBV27; d_call: -; clone_size: -; j_call: TRBJ2-3
cdr3_nt: TGTGCCAGTAGTACCTCACTAGCGGGGGGATGGAGGGATACGCAGTATTTT; cdr3_aa: CASSTSLAGGWRDTQYF; v_call: TRBV19; d_call: TRBD2; clone_size: once; j_call: TRBJ2-3
cdr3_nt: TGTGCCAGCAGCTTGGAACACGAGCAGTACTTC; cdr3_aa: CASSLEHEQYF; v_call: TRBV3-1/TRBV3-2; d_call: -; clone_size: once; j_call: TRBJ2-7
cdr3_nt: TGTGCCAGCAGCGACCGACTAGCGGGATTCAACAATGAGCAGTTCTTC; cdr3_aa: CASSDRLAGFNNEQFF; v_call: TRBV7-2; d_call: TRBD2; clone_size: once; j_call: TRBJ2-1
cdr3_nt: TGTGCCAGCAGCCCCATCCGCAGCTCGAACACCGGGGAGCTGTTTTTT; cdr3_aa: CASSPIRSSNTGELFF; v_call: TRBV14; d_call: -; clone_size: -; j_call: TRBJ2-2
cdr3_nt: TGTGCCACCAGCAGCGGCAACACTGAAGCTTTCTTT; cdr3_aa: CATSSGNTEAFF; v_call: TRBV15; d_call: -; clone_size: -; j_call: TRBJ1-1
cdr3_nt: TGTGCCAGCAGTTCTCCTGGGACTAGCCTTTACAATGAGCAGTTCTTC; cdr3_aa: CASSSPGTSLYNEQFF; v_call: TRBV6-5; d_call: TRBD2; clone_size: -; j_call: TRBJ2-1
cdr3_nt: TGTGCCAGCTCACCCATTCATGGGGTCGGTGGGACTGAAGCTTTCTTT; cdr3_aa: CASSPIHGVGGTEAFF; v_call: TRBV18; d_call: -; clone_size: -; j_call: TRBJ1-1
cdr3_nt: TGTGCCAGCAGTTTGCCGACAGGGGTCTCGGTCACTGAAGCTTTCTTT; cdr3_aa: CASSLPTGVSVTEAFF; v_call: TRBV28; d_call: TRBD1; clone_size: once; j_call: TRBJ1-1
cdr3_nt: TGTGCCAGCAGCTCCCGAGGGAGGAACACTGAAGCTTTCTTT; cdr3_aa: CASSSRGRNTEAFF; v_call: TRBV7-2; d_call: -; clone_size: -; j_call: TRBJ1-1
cdr3_nt: TGTGCCAGTTCTACGTCCTACGAGCAGTACTTC; cdr3_aa: CASSTSYEQYF; v_call: TRBV28; d_call: -; clone_size: -; j_call: TRBJ2-7
cdr3_nt: TGTGCCAGCAGAGCATGGGGCGGGGGGGAGGAGACCCAGTACTTC; cdr3_aa: CASRAWGGGEETQYF; v_call: TRBV27; d_call: TRBD2; clone_size: -; j_call: TRBJ2-5
cdr3_nt: TGTGCCAGCAGCCACGCTTCCGAGCCCCAGCATTTT; cdr3_aa: CASSHASEPQHF; v_call: TRBV3-1/TRBV3-2; d_call: -; clone_size: -; j_call: TRBJ1-5
cdr3_nt: TGTGCCAGCAGCCAAGATGGAGGGGACAGCTTCGAAGCTTTCTTT; cdr3_aa: CASSQDGGDSFEAFF; v_call: TRBV4-2; d_call: TRBD1; clone_size: -; j_call: TRBJ1-1
cdr3_nt: TGTGCCAGCAGTTTAGCACCTACCTACGAGCAGTACTTC; cdr3_aa: CASSLAPTYEQYF; v_call: TRBV12-3/TRBV12-4; d_call: -; clone_size: -; j_call: TRBJ2-7
cdr3_nt: TGTGCCAGCAGTGACAGGGTCAGGGGGGCCAACGTCCTGACTTTC; cdr3_aa: CASSDRVRGANVLTF; v_call: TRBV28; d_call: TRBD1; clone_size: -; j_call: TRBJ2-6
cdr3_nt: TGTGCCAGCAGCTTGAAGGGGGCTAGCGGAGCTTTCTTT; cdr3_aa: CASSLKGASGAFF; v_call: TRBV5-8; d_call: TRBD1; clone_size: -; j_call: TRBJ1-1
cdr3_nt: TGTGCCAGCAGCTCCCCGGCTGGAAACACCATATATTTT; cdr3_aa: CASSSPAGNTIYF; v_call: TRBV5-4; d_call: -; clone_size: -; j_call: TRBJ1-3
cdr3_nt: TGTGCCAGCAGTCAAGGGGGGCCGAGGGAGCTGTTTTTT; cdr3_aa: CASSQGGPRELFF; v_call: TRBV12-3/TRBV12-4; d_call: -; clone_size: once; j_call: TRBJ2-2
cdr3_nt: TGCGCCAGCAGCCCAGGGGTACAGGGCAATGAGCAGTTCTTC; cdr3_aa: CASSPGVQGNEQFF; v_call: TRBV5-1; d_call: -; clone_size: -; j_call: TRBJ2-1
cdr3_nt: TGTGCCATCAGTGAGTCAGCAGGGTTCACCGGGGAGCTGTTTTTT; cdr3_aa: CAISESAGFTGELFF; v_call: TRBV10-3; d_call: -; clone_size: -; j_call: TRBJ2-2
cdr3_nt: TGTGCCAGCTCACGGGACAGCTATGGCTACACCTTC; cdr3_aa: CASSRDSYGYTF; v_call: TRBV18; d_call: TRBD1; clone_size: few; j_call: TRBJ1-2
cdr3_nt: TGTGCCAGCAGTTCAGCGGGAGTCTACAATGAGCAGTTCTTC; cdr3_aa: CASSSAGVYNEQFF; v_call: TRBV27; d_call: TRBD2; clone_size: once; j_call: TRBJ2-1
cdr3_nt: TGTGCCAGCAGGGTCGCGGAGACCCAGTACTTC; cdr3_aa: CASRVAETQYF; v_call: TRBV6-5; d_call: -; clone_size: -; j_call: TRBJ2-5
cdr3_nt: TGTGCCAGCAGTGATGAGGTTAGGGTCTCCTACGAGCAGTACTTC; cdr3_aa: CASSDEVRVSYEQYF; v_call: TRBV2; d_call: -; clone_size: -; j_call: TRBJ2-7
cdr3_nt: TGTGCCAGCAGCGGACGAGGGAGACAGAACACAGATACGCAGTATTTT; cdr3_aa: CASSGRGRQNTDTQYF; v_call: TRBV11-2; d_call: -; clone_size: -; j_call: TRBJ2-3
cdr3_nt: TGTGCCAGCAGCTCAGGGGGGACTTCGGACGAAAAACTGTTTTTT; cdr3_aa: CASSSGGTSDEKLFF; v_call: TRBV28; d_call: TRBD1; clone_size: once; j_call: TRBJ1-4
cdr3_nt: TGTGCCAGCAGTTTAAAATGGGAGACCCAGTACTTC; cdr3_aa: CASSLKWETQYF; v_call: TRBV28; d_call: -; clone_size: -; j_call: TRBJ2-5
cdr3_nt: TGTGCCAGCAGCCCTCTTGGGCCCAGCTCCTACGAGCAGTACTTC; cdr3_aa: CASSPLGPSSYEQYF; v_call: TRBV6-2/TRBV6-3; d_call: -; clone_size: -; j_call: TRBJ2-7
cdr3_nt: TGTGCCAGCAAATCGGACCCGGTCAACACCGGGGAGCTGTTTTTT; cdr3_aa: CASKSDPVNTGELFF; v_call: TRBV18; d_call: -; clone_size: -; j_call: TRBJ2-2
cdr3_nt: TGTGCCACCAGTGATGCTTCGGCGGGAAGCACAGATACGCAGTATTTT; cdr3_aa: CATSDASAGSTDTQYF; v_call: TRBV24-1; d_call: -; clone_size: -; j_call: TRBJ2-3
cdr3_nt: TGTGCCAGCAGCTTAAAAGTGAACACTGAAGCTTTCTTT; cdr3_aa: CASSLKVNTEAFF; v_call: TRBV11-2; d_call: -; clone_size: -; j_call: TRBJ1-1
cdr3_nt: TGTGCCACCAGTGATGGGGGACATCCTAACACCGGGGAGCTGTTTTTT; cdr3_aa: CATSDGGHPNTGELFF; v_call: TRBV24-1; d_call: -; clone_size: once; j_call: TRBJ2-2
cdr3_nt: TGTGCCAGCAGGTGGACAGGGGGCGATCAGCCCCAGCATTTT; cdr3_aa: CASRWTGGDQPQHF; v_call: TRBV28; d_call: TRBD1; clone_size: -; j_call: TRBJ1-5
cdr3_nt: TGTGCCAGCAGCTTAGTTGGGGCAGCCGACCTCGGTTCACCCCTCCACTTT; cdr3_aa: CASSLVGAADLGSPLHF; v_call: TRBV7-9; d_call: -; clone_size: -; j_call: TRBJ1-6
cdr3_nt: TGTGCCAGCAGTACGGGACTAGCGGGAGTCAATGAGCAGTTCTTC; cdr3_aa: CASSTGLAGVNEQFF; v_call: TRBV28; d_call: TRBD2; clone_size: -; j_call: TRBJ2-1
cdr3_nt: TGTGCCAGCAGAAGGGAGAATGGGATGAACACTGAAGCTTTCTTT; cdr3_aa: CASRRENGMNTEAFF; v_call: TRBV21-1; d_call: -; clone_size: -; j_call: TRBJ1-1
cdr3_nt: TGTGCCACTTACTCTAGCGGGGGGATTGAGACCCAGTACTTC; cdr3_aa: CATYSSGGIETQYF; v_call: TRBV6-6; d_call: TRBD2; clone_size: -; j_call: TRBJ2-5
cdr3_nt: TGTGCCAGCAGCCAAGGGGGAGGTCAGCCCCAGCATTTT; cdr3_aa: CASSQGGGQPQHF; v_call: TRBV3-1/TRBV3-2; d_call: -; clone_size: -; j_call: TRBJ1-5
cdr3_nt: TGTGCCAGCAGTCCTCCTGGGAGAAGGTTGTACGAGCAGTACTTC; cdr3_aa: CASSPPGRRLYEQYF; v_call: TRBV2; d_call: -; clone_size: -; j_call: TRBJ2-7
cdr3_nt: TGCGCCAGCAGCCAAGATCTAAGGGGGACCGGGGCCAACGTCCTGACTTTC; cdr3_aa: CASSQDLRGTGANVLTF; v_call: TRBV4-1; d_call: -; clone_size: -; j_call: TRBJ2-6
cdr3_nt: TGCGCCAGCAGTCACTTTAGGAGCTATGGCTACACCTTC; cdr3_aa: CASSHFRSYGYTF; v_call: TRBV23-1; d_call: -; clone_size: -; j_call: TRBJ1-2
cdr3_nt: TGCGCCAGCAGCTTGGCCCTTGAGACCCAGTACTTC; cdr3_aa: CASSLALETQYF; v_call: TRBV5-1; d_call: -; clone_size: -; j_call: TRBJ2-5
cdr3_nt: TGTGCCAGCAGTTATCCCGCCTGGGGGGGAGGAACTGAAGCTTTCTTT; cdr3_aa: CASSYPAWGGGTEAFF; v_call: TRBV6-2/TRBV6-3; d_call: -; clone_size: -; j_call: TRBJ1-1
cdr3_nt: TGTGCCAGTAGTATATCAGGGATGGGCCGAGGGCAGCCCCAGCATTTT; cdr3_aa: CASSISGMGRGQPQHF; v_call: TRBV19; d_call: -; clone_size: -; j_call: TRBJ1-5
cdr3_nt: TGCGCCAGCAGCCCCAGCGCACCTATGAACACTGAAGCTTTCTTT; cdr3_aa: CASSPSAPMNTEAFF; v_call: TRBV5-1; d_call: -; clone_size: -; j_call: TRBJ1-1
cdr3_nt: TGTGCCAGCAGTTATACTCCGGGACAGGGGGCCGAGCAGTACTTC; cdr3_aa: CASSYTPGQGAEQYF; v_call: TRBV5-6; d_call: TRBD1; clone_size: -; j_call: TRBJ2-7
cdr3_nt: TGTGCCAGCAGCCGACAGGGCAGCACTGAAGCTTTCTTT; cdr3_aa: CASSRQGSTEAFF; v_call: TRBV12-3/TRBV12-4; d_call: TRBD1; clone_size: -; j_call: TRBJ1-1
cdr3_nt: TGTGCCAGCAGTTACTGGACAGATTCACCCCTCCACTTT; cdr3_aa: CASSYWTDSPLHF; v_call: TRBV6-5; d_call: -; clone_size: few; j_call: TRBJ1-6
cdr3_nt: TGTGCCTGGAGTGTACAGATAGGGGGCACTGAAGCTTTCTTT; cdr3_aa: CAWSVQIGGTEAFF; v_call: TRBV30; d_call: -; clone_size: -; j_call: TRBJ1-1
cdr3_nt: TGTGCCATCAGTGAGGGACAGGGGGGCAGCAATCAGCCCCAGCATTTT; cdr3_aa: CAISEGQGGSNQPQHF; v_call: TRBV10-3; d_call: TRBD1; clone_size: -; j_call: TRBJ1-5
cdr3_nt: TGTGCCAGCAGTTCCTCGGGACAGGGGGCCCGAGGCTACACCTTC; cdr3_aa: CASSSSGQGARGYTF; v_call: TRBV28; d_call: TRBD1; clone_size: -; j_call: TRBJ1-2
cdr3_nt: TGTGCCAGCAGTCCCACGGAGGATACGCAGTATTTT; cdr3_aa: CASSPTEDTQYF; v_call: TRBV6-2/TRBV6-3; d_call: -; clone_size: -; j_call: TRBJ2-3
cdr3_nt: TGTGCCAGCAGCTGGGGGACTAGCGCAAATGAGCAGTTCTTC; cdr3_aa: CASSWGTSANEQFF; v_call: TRBV11-2; d_call: TRBD2; clone_size: once; j_call: TRBJ2-1
cdr3_nt: TGTGCCAGCAGTCCCCTCGACGGTGGACTAGCGGGGGTCGGGGAGCTGTTTTTT; cdr3_aa: CASSPLDGGLAGVGELFF; v_call: TRBV27; d_call: TRBD2; clone_size: -; j_call: TRBJ2-2
cdr3_nt: TGTGCCAGCAGTTCCCGACTTTGGGGGACTAGCGGGAGGGCCACAGGGGAGCAGTTCTTC; cdr3_aa: CASSSRLWGTSGRATGEQFF; v_call: TRBV28; d_call: TRBD2; clone_size: -; j_call: TRBJ2-1